Included here is one T cell receptor beta chain sequence, with context. In the study's own analysis: Amplification of reference gene primers was used by the study to estimate nucleated cell counts. Measured with immunoSEQ multiplex PCR; TCRdb has only the in-frame clones, and not every one. Clone size and the V and J calls come from that table; the DNA yielded D and trimming. Of 100,000 to 150,000 clones in the sample, around 70% were seen once. Trimming removed 5 bases at V and 0 bases at J, with 23 bases between. The CDR3 loop spans 18 amino acids. In germline, CDR1 is MDHEN, CDR2 SYDVKM. These data are taken from a study of blood T cell repertoires in COVID-19. Study-wide background: From the United States, Italy and Spain came samples of acute and convalescent COVID-19. In each case, the material was cDNA or gDNA derived from T cells, B-cell-depleted T cells, or PBMCs.

The TCR sequence derives from a man aged 80 or over with COVID-19, enrolled during active disease. The sample comprised peripheral blood. The rearrangement uses TRBV28 and TRBJ2-7, with D unclear. The CDR3, as DNA: TGTGCCAGCAGTATGCCTCTTAGCATCCTTTCAACCTCCTACGAGCAGTACTTC. Its protein product is CASSMPLSILSTSYEQYF.